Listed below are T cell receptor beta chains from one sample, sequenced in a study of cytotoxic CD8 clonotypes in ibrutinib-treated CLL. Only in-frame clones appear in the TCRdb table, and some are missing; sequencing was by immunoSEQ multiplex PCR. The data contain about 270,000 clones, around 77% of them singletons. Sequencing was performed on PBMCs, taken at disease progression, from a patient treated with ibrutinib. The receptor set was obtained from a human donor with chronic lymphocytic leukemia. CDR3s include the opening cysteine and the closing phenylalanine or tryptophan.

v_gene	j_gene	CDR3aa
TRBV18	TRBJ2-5	CASSPRDRVQETQYF
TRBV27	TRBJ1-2	CASSGDRTNYGYTF
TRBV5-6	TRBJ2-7	CASSHTGTNYEQYF
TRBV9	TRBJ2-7	CASSATSSGRFYEQYF
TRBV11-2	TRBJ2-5	CASSLILASQETQYF
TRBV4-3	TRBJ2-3	CASSQDSPLAGADSADTQYF
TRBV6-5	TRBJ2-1	CASSYSLGQGNEQFF
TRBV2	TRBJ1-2	CASSVGTVYGYTF
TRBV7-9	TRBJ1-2	CASSLVGQNYGYTF
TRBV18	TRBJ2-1	CASSLRDRSYNEQFF
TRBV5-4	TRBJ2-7	CAVGRGQYEQYF
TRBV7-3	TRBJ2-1	CASSSSGLAGYNEQFF
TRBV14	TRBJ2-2	CASSQNRLTNTGELFF
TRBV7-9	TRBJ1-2	CASSLWTVGYTF
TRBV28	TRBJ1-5	CASTSGGEQPQHF
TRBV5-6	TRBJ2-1	CASSRYPTTSVYNEQFF
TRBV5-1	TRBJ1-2	CATKTMPGDYGYTF
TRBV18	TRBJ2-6	CASSPYRPGTGTGANVLTF
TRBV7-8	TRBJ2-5	CASGRNQETQYF
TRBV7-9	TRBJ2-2	CASSLDGGPGELFF
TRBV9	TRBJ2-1	CASSPYPSGGSYNEQFF
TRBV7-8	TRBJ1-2	CASSFFSTGGVYGYTF
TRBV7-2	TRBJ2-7	CATGTSGYEQYF
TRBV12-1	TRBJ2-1	CASSSPRRGSSYNEQFF
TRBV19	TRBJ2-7	CASSKFRAGQTKEQYF
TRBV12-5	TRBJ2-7	CASGPDLYEQYF
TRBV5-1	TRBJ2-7	CASSPEVAGASRIGQYF
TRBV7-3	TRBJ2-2	CASSLKAGELFF
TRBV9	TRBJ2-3	CASSVATGQGGADTQYF
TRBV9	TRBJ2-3	CASSGFGMTGSYMDTQYF
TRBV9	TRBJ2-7	CASSVSLGPEQYF
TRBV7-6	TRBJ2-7	CASSPSGRVPYEQYF
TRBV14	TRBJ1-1	CASSKNTGMNTEAFF